Following are 24 T cell receptor beta chains from one sample sequenced in a study of shared clonotypes between healthy human individuals. Terminally differentiated effector memory CD45RA+ cells were excluded from the naive CD8 cells, which were CD45RO-negative and positively selected for CCR7. Some clones are missing from TCRdb's copy, which holds only in-frame ones; the method was immunoSEQ multiplex PCR. The table lists 1.5 million to 2.5 million clones, approximately 94% of them singletons, with approximately 1.2% in the top ten. Sequenced sample: naive CD8+ T cells sorted from blood. All receptors come from a young man in good health.

This chain connects TRBV5-4 to TRBJ2-7, with D perhaps TRBD2 (5 bases). The V gene's germline CDR1 is SGHNT and CDR2 YYREEE (reference sequence). This CDR3 is 14 amino acids long. V shed 0 bases and J shed 3 bases, with 10 bases lying between them. CDR3 sequence: CASSLVGEGYEQYF. CDR3 coding DNA: TGTGCCAGCAGCTTGGTGGGAGAAGGCTACGAGCAGTACTTC.

The chain's CDR3 is CASSLTYGDEAFF. The DNA of the CDR3 is TGTGCCAGCAGCTTAACCTACGGGGATGAAGCTTTCTTT. The chain carries TRBV7-6 and TRBJ1-1; the D is unclear. The CDR3 extends over 13 amino acids. Trimming cost V 2 bases and J 7 bases, with 11 bases left between them. Per the germline V gene, CDR1 is SGHVS and CDR2 is FNYEAQ.

In DNA form, the CDR3 reads TGTGCCAGCAGCTTACGTGGCGGGAGTGCCTACGAGCAGTACTTC. It is translated as CASSLRGGSAYEQYF. This chain connects TRBV13 to TRBJ2-7; 7 positions match TRBD2. Germline V gene data show CDR1 as PRHDT and CDR2 as FYEKMQ (reference sequence). The CDR3 runs to 15 residues. Unmatched junction bases numbered 6, after V lost 2 bases and J lost 2 bases.

The chain carries TRBV19 and TRBJ2-5; maybe TRBD1 (5 bases). The V end lost 5 bases, the J end lost 5 bases, and 24 bases lay between the germline ends. There are 17 residues in the CDR3. The germline V gene encodes CDR1 LNHDA and CDR2 SQIVND (reference sequence). The CDR3 sequence is CASSRKIRQGEDETQYF. The CDR3 nucleotides read TGTGCCAGTAGTCGAAAGATCAGGCAGGGTGAGGATGAGACCCAGTACTTC.

V gene TRBV13 combines with J gene TRBJ2-5; D is undetermined. Germline assignment: CDR1 PRHDT and CDR2 FYEKMQ (reference sequence). CDR3 length equals 15 residues. Trimming cost V 5 bases and J 5 bases, with 18 bases left between them. CDR3 DNA: TGTGCCAGCAGCGAACGGTCAGCCAGGTTGGAGACCCAGTACTTC. This translates into CASSERSARLETQYF.

In this sample, this clone turned up once. V gene TRBV7-2 combines with J gene TRBJ1-3, with D perhaps TRBD1 (5 bases). Germline assignment: CDR1 SGHTA and CDR2 FQGNSA. The CDR3 loop spans 17 amino acids. Trimming stripped 1 base from V and 0 bases from J, with 13 bases between. The CDR3 DNA is TGTGCCAGCAGCTTAGGAAGACAGTCCTTCTCTGGAAACACCATATATTTT. This codes for CASSLGRQSFSGNTIYF.

In its sample, this clone was seen once. This chain connects TRBV7-6 to TRBJ2-7; TRBD2 matches 9 bases. This CDR3 is built from 17 residues. The trim removed 4 bases at V and 3 bases at J, leaving 13 bases unmatched. CDR1 and CDR2 (germline): SGHVS, FNYEAQ. CDR3 residues: CASSSRDGGGRDYEQYF. Written as DNA, the CDR3 is TGTGCCAGCAGCTCCCGGGATGGTGGCGGGAGGGACTACGAGCAGTACTTC.

The CDR3 nucleotides are TGTGCCTGGAGTGCTCGGACGGTGAACACTGAAGCTTTCTTT. Amino acid sequence: CAWSARTVNTEAFF. The chain recombines TRBV30 with TRBJ1-1; D ambiguous. This CDR3 spans 14 amino acids. Deletions cut 1 base from V and 0 bases from J, with 9 bases between. The germline gives CDR1 GTSNPN, CDR2 SVGIG (reference sequence).

The rearrangement uses TRBV28 and TRBJ1-2; possible D gene TRBD1, 6 bases. CDR1 is MDHEN and CDR2 is SYDVKM in the germline V gene. This CDR3 contains 15 residues. Trimming left V 4 bases short and J 2 bases short, with 14 bases between. The CDR3 sequence: CASSSPTDSNYGYTF. The CDR3 region has the DNA TGTGCCAGCAGTTCCCCCACGGACAGCAACTATGGCTACACCTTC.

J is TRBJ2-3 and V is TRBV5-4; maybe TRBD2 (7 bases). Trimming took 2 bases from V and 4 from J, leaving 14 bases between them. The CDR3 has 15 residues. Germline V gives CDR1 SGHNT, CDR2 YYREEE (reference sequence). This CDR3 reads CASSFRGGGADTQYF. The DNA for the CDR3 is TGTGCCAGCAGCTTCAGAGGGGGGGGCGCAGATACGCAGTATTTT.

This chain joins TRBV10-1 and TRBJ2-3; 9 nucleotides agree with TRBD1. CDR3 length: 16 residues. Germline values: CDR1 WNHNN, CDR2 SYGVQD (reference sequence). The ends lost 6 bases at V and 0 bases at J; junction bases unmatched: 7. Here the CDR3 reads CASSPGDRESTDTQYF. The CDR3 region has the DNA TGCGCCAGCAGCCCCGGGGACAGGGAAAGCACAGATACGCAGTATTTT.

The gene calls are TRBV10-1 and TRBJ2-1, with TRBD2 matching over 7 bases. V was pared by 5 bases and J by 6 bases, with 10 bases of the junction left unmatched. This CDR3 has 15 amino acids. CDR1 and CDR2 from the germline V gene are WNHNN and SYGVQD (reference sequence). The CDR3 loop reads CASSRSLAAFNEQFF. The CDR3 DNA reads as TGCGCCAGCAGTAGGTCGCTAGCGGCCTTCAATGAGCAGTTCTTC.

J is TRBJ2-7 and V is TRBV7-8; 8 bases match TRBD2. In germline, CDR1 is SGHVS, CDR2 FQNEAQ. The CDR3 spans 17 residues. The V and J ends lost 1 base and 0 bases, in that order; junction bases with no gene match: 8. The CDR3 sequence: CASSLGLAGSDSYEQYF. The CDR3 DNA sequence: TGTGCCAGCAGCTTAGGATTAGCGGGGTCAGACTCCTACGAGCAGTACTTC. Based on the CDR3 plus reference TRBV7-8 and TRBJ2-7, the full variable domain is GAGVSQSPRYKVAKRGQDVALRCDPISGHVSLFWYQQALGQGPEFLTYFQNEAQLDKSGLPSDRFFAERPEGSVSTLKIQRTQQEDSAVYLCASSLGLAGSDSYEQYFGPGTRLTVT.

This chain uses TRBV6-6 with TRBJ2-7; D gene ambiguous. The CDR3 contains 14 residues. V lost 5 bases and J 6 bases, leaving 17 bases between the germline ends. CDR1 is MNHNY and CDR2 is SVGAGI in the germline V gene (reference sequence). As DNA, the CDR3 is TGTGCCAGCAGTCCCCTCCAGGTGCTTGGCGAGCAGTACTTC. As protein: CASSPLQVLGEQYF.

This clone was observed a single time. The rearrangement uses TRBV5-6 and TRBJ2-7; weak D call: TRBD1 (6 bases). The CDR3 covers 15 residues. V shed 7 bases and J shed 2 bases, with 19 bases lying between them. Germline V gene sequence: CDR1 SGHDT, CDR2 YYEEEE. The CDR3 spells CASEAYGQIPYEQYF. The CDR3 nucleotides are TGTGCCAGCGAAGCCTACGGACAGATTCCCTACGAGCAGTACTTC.

V is TRBV5-6 and J is TRBJ1-1; possible D gene TRBD1, 6 bases. Germline V CDR1 and CDR2: SGHDT, YYEEEE. The V end was cut by 1 base, the J end by 3 bases, with 16 bases between. The CDR3 is 16 amino acids. Written as DNA, the CDR3 is TGTGCCAGCAGCTTGACAGGGTTCGAGAGGGACACTGAAGCTTTCTTT. Translation: CASSLTGFERDTEAFF.

This chain links TRBV5-4 with TRBJ2-2; 7 nucleotides line up with TRBD2. Losses at the gene ends were 4 bases for V and 5 bases for J; bases not matched to a gene: 8. Germline V CDR1 and CDR2: SGHNT, YYREEE (reference sequence). The CDR3 runs 15 residues. The CDR3 region is CASSPGGGGTGELFF. The CDR3 coding sequence is TGTGCCAGCAGCCCGGGGGGAGGAGGTACCGGGGAGCTGTTTTTT.

The CDR3 loop reads CASSLNRDLPNSPLHF. DNA of the CDR3: TGTGCCAGCAGTTTAAACCGGGACCTTCCAAATTCACCCCTCCACTTT. The chain joins TRBV27 to TRBJ1-6; possible D gene TRBD1, 5 bases. There are 16 residues in the CDR3. CDR1 is MNHEY, CDR2 SMNVEV, per germline (reference sequence). The V and J ends lost 2 bases and 7 bases respectively, with 15 bases between them.

The genes are TRBV6-1 and TRBJ2-3, with a possible D match to TRBD1 (6 bases). Trimming took off 0 bases at V and 1 base at J, with 14 bases between the two ends. The CDR3 sequence is 17 residues long. Germline-derived CDR1 and CDR2 are MNHNS and SASEGT. The CDR3 loop reads CASSEALAGVGTDTQYF. The CDR3 DNA is TGTGCCAGCAGTGAAGCGTTGGCAGGGGTGGGCACAGATACGCAGTATTTT.

About this clone: This sample also contains other DNA sequences that code for the same CDR3. The rearrangement uses TRBV6-5 and TRBJ2-3; D is uncertain. Between the trimmed V and J ends, which lost 0 bases and 2 bases, there was a span of 3 bases. The germline V gene encodes CDR1 MNHEY and CDR2 SVGAGI. The CDR3 extends over 13 amino acids. CDR3 DNA: TGTGCCAGCAGTTACTCCGACACAGATACGCAGTATTTT. Encoded protein: CASSYSDTDTQYF.

The rearrangement joins TRBV28 to TRBJ1-6, with D perhaps matching TRBD1 (6 bases). The CDR3 has 16 amino acids. The V and J ends lost 5 bases and 6 bases respectively, with 17 bases between them. Germline-derived CDR1 and CDR2 are MDHEN and SYDVKM. The CDR3 spells CASSADGGAGNSPLHF. In DNA, the CDR3 is TGTGCCAGCAGTGCCGATGGGGGGGCTGGTAATTCACCCCTCCACTTT.

The gene calls are TRBV27 and TRBJ2-1; D is unclear. Germline CDR1 is MNHEY and CDR2 is SMNVEV (reference sequence). This CDR3 is 13 amino acids long. The V end lost 5 bases, the J end lost 10 bases, and 15 bases lay between the germline ends. The CDR3: CASSPLNKQEQFF. The CDR3 DNA reads as TGTGCCAGCAGTCCTCTTAATAAGCAAGAGCAGTTCTTC.

With regard to this clone: This sample includes further DNA sequences coding for the same CDR3. The J gene is TRBJ2-2, the V gene TRBV27, with D perhaps TRBD1 or TRBD2 (6 bases each). This CDR3 comprises 14 residues. Germline CDR1 and CDR2: MNHEY and SMNVEV (reference sequence). Trimming left V 4 bases short and J 5 bases short, with 11 bases between. The CDR3 DNA follows: TGTGCCAGCAGTTGGGGGGCAGGTACCGGGGAGCTGTTTTTT. As protein: CASSWGAGTGELFF.

The chain recombines TRBV28 with TRBJ2-1; 10 nucleotides align to TRBD2. The junction had 7 bases not matched to a gene; V was cut back by 5 bases and J by 3 bases. The V gene's germline CDR1 is MDHEN and CDR2 SYDVKM. The CDR3 is made up of 16 amino acids. Here the CDR3 reads CASSPLAGAVYNEQFF. Written as DNA, the CDR3 is TGTGCCAGCAGTCCCCTAGCGGGGGCGGTCTACAATGAGCAGTTCTTC.